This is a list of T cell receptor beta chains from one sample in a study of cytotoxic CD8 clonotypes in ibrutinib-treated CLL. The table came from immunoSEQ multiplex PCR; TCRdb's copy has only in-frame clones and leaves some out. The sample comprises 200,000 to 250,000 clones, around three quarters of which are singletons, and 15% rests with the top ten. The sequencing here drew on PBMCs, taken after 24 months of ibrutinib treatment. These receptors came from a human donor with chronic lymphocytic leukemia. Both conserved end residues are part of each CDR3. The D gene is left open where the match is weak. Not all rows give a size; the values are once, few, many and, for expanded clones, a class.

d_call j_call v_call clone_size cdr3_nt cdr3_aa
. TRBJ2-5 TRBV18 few TGTGCCAGCTCACCCACGGGGGAGACCCAGTACTTC CASSPTGETQYF
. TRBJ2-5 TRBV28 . TGTGCCAGCAGTCGATCCAAGGGGGGGTCGGAGACCCAGTACTTC CASSRSKGGSETQYF
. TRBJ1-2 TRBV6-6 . TGTGCCAGCCGGACAGCCCTAGATAACTATGGCTACACCTTC CASRTALDNYGYTF
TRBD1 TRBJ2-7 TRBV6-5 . TGTGCCAGCAGTTACTCGTGGGACAGGGTGGCCTACGAGCAGTACTTC CASSYSWDRVAYEQYF
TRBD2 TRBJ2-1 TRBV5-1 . TGCGCCACCGCGACCGGGACTAGCATGTCGTCGGGTGAGCAGTTCTTC CATATGTSMSSGEQFF
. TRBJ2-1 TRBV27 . TGTGCCAGCAGTTTATGGGGTCCCAATGAGCAGTTCTTC CASSLWGPNEQFF
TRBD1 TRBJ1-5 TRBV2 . TGTGCCAGCAGTGAGGGACAGGGAGATCAGCCCCAGCATTTT CASSEGQGDQPQHF
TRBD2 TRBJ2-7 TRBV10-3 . TGTGCCATCAGCCTCGGACTAGATCTGGGCGAGCAGTACTTC CAISLGLDLGEQYF
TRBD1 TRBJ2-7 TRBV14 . TGTGCCAGCAGCCAAGGGACAGGGGGCTTCTACGAGCAGTACTTC CASSQGTGGFYEQYF
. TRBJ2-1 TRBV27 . TGTGCCAGCAGTTTATATCTAGGGATCAATGAGCAGTTCTTC CASSLYLGINEQFF
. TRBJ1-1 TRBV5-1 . TGCGCCAGCAGCCTAAGGCAGGGATACACTGAAGCTTTCTTT CASSLRQGYTEAFF
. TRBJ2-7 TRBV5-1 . TGCGCCAGCAGCTTGGAACCAGGGATAACCTACGAGCAGTACTTC CASSLEPGITYEQYF
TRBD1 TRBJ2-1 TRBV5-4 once TGTGCCAGCAGCTTCCTATCGGACAGGGTCAATGAGCAGTTCTTC CASSFLSDRVNEQFF
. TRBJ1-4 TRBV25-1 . TGTGCCAGCAGTGACGGGCAGGGGAATGAAAAACTGTTTTTT CASSDGQGNEKLFF
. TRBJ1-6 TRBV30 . TGTGCCTGGACCCCGGCGGCGGAGGCGGTAGGGTCACCCCTCCACTTT CAWTPAAEAVGSPLHF
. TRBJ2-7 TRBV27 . TGTGCCAGCAGTCGTCTGGAAGGACTCTCCTACGAGCAGTACTTC CASSRLEGLSYEQYF
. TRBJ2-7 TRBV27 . TGTGCCACAGGACTGTTATACGAGCAGTACTTC CATGLLYEQYF
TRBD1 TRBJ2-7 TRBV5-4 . TGTGCCAGCAGCTCAACAGGGGGCTCATCTACCTACGAGCAGTACTTC CASSSTGGSSTYEQYF
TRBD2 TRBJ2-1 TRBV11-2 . TGTGCCAGCAGCTTATGGGCGACTAGCGGGACCCACAATGAGCAGTTCTTC CASSLWATSGTHNEQFF
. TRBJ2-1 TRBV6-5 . TGTGCCAGCAGTTGGGCAGAATACAATGAGCAGTTCTTC CASSWAEYNEQFF
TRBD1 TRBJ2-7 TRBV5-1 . TGCGCCAGCAGCTTCACAGGGGGTACGGACTACGAGCAGTACTTC CASSFTGGTDYEQYF
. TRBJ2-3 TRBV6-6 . TGTGCCAGCAGTAAGGAGACAGATACGCAGTATTTT CASSKETDTQYF
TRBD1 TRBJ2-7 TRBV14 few TGTGCCAGCAGCCAAGCCGGGACAGGGTACGAGCAGTACTTC CASSQAGTGYEQYF
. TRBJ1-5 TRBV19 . TGTGCCAGTACGCTTTACGCACTTTCTGAAAGCAATCAGCCCCAGCATTTT CASTLYALSESNQPQHF
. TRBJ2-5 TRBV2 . TGTGCCAGCAGTGGGAGCGGAGAGACCCAGTACTTC CASSGSGETQYF
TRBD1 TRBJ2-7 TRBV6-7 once TGTGCCAGCAGATCCGGAGACAGGGTTAACGACGAGCAGTACTTC CASRSGDRVNDEQYF
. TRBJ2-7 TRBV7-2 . TGTGCCAGCAGCTTAGACTACTCCACCTACGAGCAGTACTTC CASSLDYSTYEQYF
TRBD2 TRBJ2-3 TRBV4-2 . TGTGCCAGCAGCCGCAAAGTCCCCGTTCCGGGACTAGCGGTTAGCACAGATACGCAGTATTTT CASSRKVPVPGLAVSTDTQYF
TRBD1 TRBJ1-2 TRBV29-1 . TGCAGCGCCTCACAGGGGCTTGGCTACACCTTC CSASQGLGYTF
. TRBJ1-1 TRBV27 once TGTGCCAGCAGTTTATTCCGTAACACTGAAGCTTTCTTT CASSLFRNTEAFF
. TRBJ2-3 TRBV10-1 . TGCGCCAGCAGTGACCTAACAGGGTCTGGCACAGATACGCAGTATTTT CASSDLTGSGTDTQYF
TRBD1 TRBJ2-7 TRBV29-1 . TGCAGCGTTGAAGTAGGGACAGTCTCCTACGAGCAGTACTTC CSVEVGTVSYEQYF
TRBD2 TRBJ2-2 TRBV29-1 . TGCAGCGTTGAGTGGGAGGGCGGAACCGGGGAGCTGTTTTTT CSVEWEGGTGELFF
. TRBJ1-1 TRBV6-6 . TGTGCCAGCGAACAGGGTAACACTGAAGCTTTCTTT CASEQGNTEAFF
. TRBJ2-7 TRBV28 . TGTGCCAGCAGTCCCCCCTACGACGAGCAGTACTTC CASSPPYDEQYF
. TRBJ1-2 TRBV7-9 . TGTGCCAGCAGCTTAGCGGCCCCAAACTATGGCTACACCTTC CASSLAAPNYGYTF
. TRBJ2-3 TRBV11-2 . TGTGCCAGCAGCTTAGGAGGCGAGAGCACAGATACGCAGTATTTT CASSLGGESTDTQYF
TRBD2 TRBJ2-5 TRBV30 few TGTGCCTGGAGCTCTTTTGGACTAGCGGAAGAGACCCAGTACTTC CAWSSFGLAEETQYF
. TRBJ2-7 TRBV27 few TGTGCCAGCAGTTTACGACGGGACATTTCCTACGAGCAGTACTTC CASSLRRDISYEQYF
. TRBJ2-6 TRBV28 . TGTGCCAGCAGTCCGTTGGACAAACGACAAAAAAGATCCTCTGGGGCCAACGTCCTGACTTTC CASSPLDKRQKRSSGANVLTF
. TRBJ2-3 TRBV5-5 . TGTGCCAGCAGCTTGGTTAGAAGCACAGATACGCAGTATTTT CASSLVRSTDTQYF
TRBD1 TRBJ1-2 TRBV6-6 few TGTGCCAGCAGCCAGGGGGCTACTGGCTACACCTTC CASSQGATGYTF
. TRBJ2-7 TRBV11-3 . TGTGCCAGCAGCTTCCCAGGGGAACTCTACGAGCAGTACTTC CASSFPGELYEQYF
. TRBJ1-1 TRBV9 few TGTGCCAGCAGCGTAGAGGGTGTCGAGAACACTGAAGCTTTCTTT CASSVEGVENTEAFF
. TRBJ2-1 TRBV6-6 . TGTGCCAGCAGTTACCGCAATGAGCAGTTCTTC CASSYRNEQFF
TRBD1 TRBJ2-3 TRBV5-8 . TGTGCCAGCAGCTTTCAGGGGGCAGGGGTTACAGATACGCAGTATTTT CASSFQGAGVTDTQYF
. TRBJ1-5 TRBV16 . TGTGCCAGCAGAACTAGCAATCAGCCCCAGCATTTT CASRTSNQPQHF
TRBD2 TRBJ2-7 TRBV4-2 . TGTGCCAGCAGCCAATCTAGCGGACCTAGCTCCTACGAGCAGTACTTC CASSQSSGPSSYEQYF
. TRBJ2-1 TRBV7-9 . TGTGCCAGCAGCATTTGGGATAGCTCCTACAATGAGCAGTTCTTC CASSIWDSSYNEQFF
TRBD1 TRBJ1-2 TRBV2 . TGTGCCAGCAGAGCACAACAGGGGAACTATGGCTACACCTTC CASRAQQGNYGYTF
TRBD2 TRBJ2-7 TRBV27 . TGTGCCAGCAGTCCATGGACTAGCAGTCCGGTGGGCGAGCAGTACTTC CASSPWTSSPVGEQYF
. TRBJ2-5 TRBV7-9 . TGTGCCAGCAGCCCTACCCGGGGCGTTCAAGAGACCCAGTACTTC CASSPTRGVQETQYF
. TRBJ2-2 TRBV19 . TGTGCCAGTAGGATTACAGCTACGAACACCGGGGAGCTGTTTTTT CASRITATNTGELFF
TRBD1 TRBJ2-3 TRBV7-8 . TGTGCCAGCAGCTTAGCGGTCGGGACAGTGTTCACAGATACGCAGTATTTT CASSLAVGTVFTDTQYF
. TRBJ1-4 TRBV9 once TGTGCCAGCAGTGCCACCCCAGGCCAGGCATCTAATGAAAAACTGTTTTTT CASSATPGQASNEKLFF
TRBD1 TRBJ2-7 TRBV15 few TGTGCCACCAGCAGGGTCAGGGGGCGCACGGACGAGCAGTACTTC CATSRVRGRTDEQYF
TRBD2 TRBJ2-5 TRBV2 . TGTGCCAGCAGTGAGCCTCTAGCGGGATACGGGACCCAGTACTTC CASSEPLAGYGTQYF
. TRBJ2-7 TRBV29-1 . TGCAGCGTTTGGACGGACGAGCAGTACTTC CSVWTDEQYF